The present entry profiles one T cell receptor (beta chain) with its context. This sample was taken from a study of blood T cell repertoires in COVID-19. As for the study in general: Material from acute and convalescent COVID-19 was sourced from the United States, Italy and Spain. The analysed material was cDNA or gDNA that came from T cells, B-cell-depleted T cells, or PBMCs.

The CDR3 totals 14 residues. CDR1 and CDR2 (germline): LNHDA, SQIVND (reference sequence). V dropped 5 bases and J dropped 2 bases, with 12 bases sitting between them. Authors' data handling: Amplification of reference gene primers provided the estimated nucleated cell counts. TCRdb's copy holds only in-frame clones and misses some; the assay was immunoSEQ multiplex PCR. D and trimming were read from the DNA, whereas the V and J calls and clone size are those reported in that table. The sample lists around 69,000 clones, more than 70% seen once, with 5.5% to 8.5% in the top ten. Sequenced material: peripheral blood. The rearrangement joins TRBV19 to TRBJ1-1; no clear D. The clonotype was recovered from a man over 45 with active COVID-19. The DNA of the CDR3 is TGTGCCAGTAGTTCGTACAGTGAAAACACTGAAGCTTTCTTT. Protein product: CASSSYSENTEAFF.